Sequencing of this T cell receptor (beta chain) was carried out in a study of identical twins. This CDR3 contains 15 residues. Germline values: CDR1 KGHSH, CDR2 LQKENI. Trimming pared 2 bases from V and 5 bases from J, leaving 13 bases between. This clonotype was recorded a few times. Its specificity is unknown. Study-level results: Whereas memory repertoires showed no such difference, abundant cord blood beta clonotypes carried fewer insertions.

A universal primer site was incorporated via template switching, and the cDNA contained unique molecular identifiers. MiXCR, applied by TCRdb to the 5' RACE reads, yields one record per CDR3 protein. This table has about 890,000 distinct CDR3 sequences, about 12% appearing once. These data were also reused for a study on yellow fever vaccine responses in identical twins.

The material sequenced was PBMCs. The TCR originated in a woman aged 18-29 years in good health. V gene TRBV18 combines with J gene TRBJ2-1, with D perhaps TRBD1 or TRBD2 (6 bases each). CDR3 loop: CASSPVGGTHNEQFF. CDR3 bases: TGTGCCAGCTCACCAGTAGGGGGGACCCACAATGAGCAGTTCTTC.